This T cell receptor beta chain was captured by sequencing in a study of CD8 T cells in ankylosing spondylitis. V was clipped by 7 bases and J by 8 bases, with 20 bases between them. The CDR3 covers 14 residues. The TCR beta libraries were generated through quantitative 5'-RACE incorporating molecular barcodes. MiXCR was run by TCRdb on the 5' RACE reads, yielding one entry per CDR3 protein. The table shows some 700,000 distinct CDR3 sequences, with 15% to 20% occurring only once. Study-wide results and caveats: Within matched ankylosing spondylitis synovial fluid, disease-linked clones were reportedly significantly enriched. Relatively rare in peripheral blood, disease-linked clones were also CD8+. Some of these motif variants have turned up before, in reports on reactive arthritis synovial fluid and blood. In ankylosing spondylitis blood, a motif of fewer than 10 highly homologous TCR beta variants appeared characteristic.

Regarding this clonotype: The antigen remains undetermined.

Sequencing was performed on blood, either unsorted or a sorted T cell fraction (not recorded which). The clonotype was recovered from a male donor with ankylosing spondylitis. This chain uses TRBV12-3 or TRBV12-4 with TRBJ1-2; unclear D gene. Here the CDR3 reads CASNQDSNSRGYTF. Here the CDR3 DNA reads TGTGCCAGCAACCAAGACTCGAACTCACGGGGCTACACCTTC.